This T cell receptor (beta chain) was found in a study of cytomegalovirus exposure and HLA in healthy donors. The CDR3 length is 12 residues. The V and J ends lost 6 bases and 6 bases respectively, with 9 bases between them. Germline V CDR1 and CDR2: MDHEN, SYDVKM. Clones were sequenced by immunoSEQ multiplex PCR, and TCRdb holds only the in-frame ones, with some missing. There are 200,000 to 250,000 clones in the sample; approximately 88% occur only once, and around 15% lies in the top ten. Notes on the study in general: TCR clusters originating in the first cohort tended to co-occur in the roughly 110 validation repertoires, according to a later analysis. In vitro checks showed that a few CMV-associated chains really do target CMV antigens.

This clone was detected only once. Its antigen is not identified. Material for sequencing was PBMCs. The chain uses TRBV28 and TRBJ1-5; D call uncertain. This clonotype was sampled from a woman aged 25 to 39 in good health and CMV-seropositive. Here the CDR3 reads CASRTRAQPQHF. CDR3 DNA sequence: TGTGCCAGCAGGACTAGGGCTCAGCCCCAGCATTTT.